Presented here are 11 T cell receptor beta chains from one specimen sequenced in a study of T cell changes during pregnancy in multiple sclerosis. Clones were sequenced by immunoSEQ multiplex PCR, and TCRdb holds only the in-frame ones, with some missing. This sample has about 60,000 clones; 90% to 95% occur once, and the top ten carry about 0.85%. This specimen consisted of peripheral blood, obtained before pregnancy. The receptors here all came from a female donor with multiple sclerosis, enrolled in a pregnancy study.

The rearrangement joins TRBV29-1 to TRBJ2-1; 7 positions agree with TRBD1. V shed 6 bases and J 4 bases; nucleotides not matched to a gene: 9. Germline CDR1 and CDR2: SQVTM and ANQGSEA. This CDR3 spans 14 amino acids. As DNA, the CDR3 is TGCAGCGTACCGGGGACAGCGGATTACAATGAGCAGTTCTTC. Its translation is CSVPGTADYNEQFF.

The chain uses TRBV6-4 and TRBJ2-1; 7 nucleotides line up with TRBD1. J lost 8 bases, V lost 2 bases, and 6 bases had no gene match. The CDR3 loop spans 14 amino acids. Germline CDR1 reads MRHNA; CDR2 reads SNTAGT. As DNA, the CDR3 is TGTGCCAGCAGTGACGGAAGGGGGCTGTATGAGCAGTTCTTC. This translates into CASSDGRGLYEQFF.

The rearrangement uses TRBV18 and TRBJ2-7; possibly TRBD1 for D (6 bases). Trimming stripped 5 bases from V and 4 bases from J, with 9 bases between. The CDR3 runs 12 residues. The germline V gene encodes CDR1 KGHSH and CDR2 LQKENI. The CDR3 DNA reads TGTGCCAGCTCAGGGGACATGTACGAGCAGTACTTC. Protein: CASSGDMYEQYF.

The CDR3 DNA reads TGTGCCAGTAGTATGACAACGTCTCAGCCCCAGCATTTT. Translated, it gives CASSMTTSQPQHF. The chain couples TRBV19 to TRBJ1-5, with D unresolved. CDR1 and CDR2 from the germline V gene are LNHDA and SQIVND (reference sequence). V shed 3 bases and J shed 6 bases, with 9 bases lying between them. The CDR3 spans 13 residues.

This chain joins TRBV7-6 and TRBJ2-3, with 11 positions matching TRBD2. CDR1 is SGHVS, CDR2 FNYEAQ, per germline. V lost 0 bases to trimming and J lost 0 bases; unmatched junction nucleotides: 2. The CDR3 consists of 17 residues. CDR3 loop: CASSLALAGGSTDTQYF. DNA for the CDR3: TGTGCCAGCAGCTTAGCTTTAGCGGGGGGGAGCACAGATACGCAGTATTTT. Filled out from reference TRBV7-6 and TRBJ2-3, the complete variable domain reads GAGVSQSPRYKVTKRGQDVALRCDPISGHVSLYWYRQALGQGPEFLTYFNYEAQQDKSGLPNDRFSAERPEGSISTLTIQRTEQRDSAMYRCASSLALAGGSTDTQYFGPGTRLTVL.

The chain has TRBV2 and TRBJ2-5; TRBD1 aligns across 8 bases. Trimming took 1 base from V and 5 from J; bases not matched to a gene: 9. The germline V gene encodes CDR1 SNHLY and CDR2 FYNNEI. The CDR3 sequence is 16 residues long. Here the CDR3 DNA reads TGTGCCAGCAGTGAAGAGATGGCAGGGGGCTCGGAGACCCAGTACTTC. Amino acid sequence: CASSEEMAGGSETQYF.

The chain uses TRBV4-3 and TRBJ1-2; no clear D. The CDR3 runs 15 residues. Germline V gene lookup returns CDR1 LGHNA and CDR2 YSLEER. V lost 1 base to trimming and J lost 4 bases, with 13 bases between them. CDR3 nucleotides: TGCGCCAGCAGCCAAGGGGAGGGAACCGTCTATGGCTACACCTTC. Protein sequence: CASSQGEGTVYGYTF.

V usage is TRBV7-9 and J usage is TRBJ1-2; the D gene is possibly TRBD1 (6 bases). CDR3 length equals 14 residues. The V end lost 4 bases, the J end lost 8 bases, and 17 bases lay between the germline ends. CDR1 and CDR2 (germline): SEHNR, FQNEAQ (reference sequence). CDR3 protein: CASSSSGDTRGYTF. The CDR3 DNA reads TGTGCCAGCAGCTCGTCAGGGGATACTAGGGGCTACACCTTC.

The V gene is TRBV4-2, the J gene TRBJ1-1; a weak D match, TRBD1 (5 bases). Germline CDR1 reads LGHNA; CDR2 reads YNFKEQ. The CDR3 spans 15 residues. Trimming pared 7 bases from V and 3 bases from J, leaving 18 bases between. CDR3 coding DNA: TGTGCCAGCACCCGAGTCGGGGGGGAGGACACTGAAGCTTTCTTT. It codes for CASTRVGGEDTEAFF.

V is TRBV4-1 and J is TRBJ2-2; TRBD1 agrees at 7 bases. The J segment lost 5 bases and the V segment lost 0 bases, leaving 12 bases of the junction unmatched. Germline CDR1 and CDR2: MGHRA and YSYEKL. The CDR3 has 18 residues. CDR3 in amino acids: CASSQESPGGSYTGELFF. CDR3 bases: TGCGCCAGCAGCCAAGAATCCCCAGGGGGTTCTTATACCGGGGAGCTGTTTTTT.

The chain joins TRBV7-2 to TRBJ2-7; the match to TRBD1 covers 9 bases. This CDR3 has 15 residues. Looked up from germline, CDR1 is SGHTA and CDR2 is FQGNSA. V was pared by 4 bases and J by 3 bases, with 7 bases of the junction left unmatched. This CDR3 is CASSSPGTGFYEQYF. The CDR3 bases are TGTGCCAGCAGCTCCCCCGGGACAGGGTTCTACGAGCAGTACTTC.